The 27 T cell receptor beta chains below come from one sample, sequenced in a study of identical twins. MiXCR, applied by TCRdb to the 5' RACE reads, yields one record per CDR3 protein. The sample has under 300,000 distinct CDR3 sequences, more than 12% seen once; the top ten hold 8.5% to 10%. Sequenced: memory (CD45RO+) T cells sorted from blood. The receptors shown here come from a woman under 30 in good health.

This clonotype showed up just a few times. The gene calls are TRBV3-1 and TRBJ2-5, with D possibly being TRBD2 (5 bases). From germline, CDR1 is LGHDT and CDR2 YNNKEL (reference sequence). This CDR3 is 15 amino acids long. Trimming cost V 5 bases and J 5 bases, with 18 bases left between them. The CDR3 region has the DNA TGTGCCAGCAGCTCATCGACGGGGTGGACGGAGACCCAGTACTTC. Its translation is CASSSSTGWTETQYF.

Only a few counts were recorded for this clonotype. This chain connects TRBV20-1 to TRBJ1-5, with a possible D match to TRBD1 (5 bases). The V end was cut by 5 bases, the J end by 1 base, with 12 bases between. This CDR3 has 14 amino acids. CDR1 DFQATT and CDR2 SNEGSKA come from the germline V gene (reference sequence). The CDR3 nucleotides read TGCAGTGCTGCGAGGGGACCCAGCAATCAGCCCCAGCATTTT. Encoded protein: CSAARGPSNQPQHF.

This clonotype was detected ten times or more. The genes are TRBV12-3 or TRBV12-4 and TRBJ1-3; D ambiguous. The CDR3 sequence is 14 residues long. V shed 7 bases and J shed 0 bases, with 10 bases lying between them. This CDR3 is CASTRSNSGNTIYF. Written as DNA, the CDR3 is TGTGCCAGCACGCGTTCCAACTCTGGAAACACCATATATTTT.

The chain combines TRBV19 with TRBJ1-2, with D unresolved. CDR3 length: 11 amino acids. The V gene lost 4 bases and the J gene lost 10 bases, with 10 bases spanning the gap. Looked up from germline, CDR1 is LNHDA and CDR2 is SQIVND (reference sequence). The DNA for the CDR3 is TGTGCCAGTAGTACCAGAGTCTCCTACACCTTC. It codes for CASSTRVSYTF.

This chain joins TRBV5-1 and TRBJ2-1, with D possibly TRBD2 on 6 matching bases. This CDR3 has 12 residues. CDR1 SGHRS and CDR2 YFSETQ come from the germline V gene. V gave up 4 bases and J gave up 9 bases, with 11 bases separating them. This CDR3 is CASSPAGTEQFF. In nucleotides, the CDR3 is TGCGCCAGCAGCCCCGCGGGAACTGAGCAGTTCTTC.

The rearrangement uses TRBV29-1 and TRBJ2-7; TRBD1 matches 7 bases. Germline values: CDR1 SQVTM, CDR2 ANQGSEA. V shed 6 bases and J 0 bases; nucleotides not matched to a gene: 2. This CDR3 has 12 residues. CDR3 nucleotide sequence: TGCAGCGTGCGACAGGGCTCCTACGAGCAGTACTTC. As protein: CSVRQGSYEQYF.

The rearrangement links TRBV20-1 to TRBJ2-7; D is possibly TRBD2 (7 bases). The V gene's germline CDR1 is DFQATT and CDR2 SNEGSKA (reference sequence). V was cut by 4 bases and J by 3 bases, with 22 bases left in between. This CDR3 region has 16 residues. CDR3 region: CSAKWGGGGAFYEQYF. The CDR3 DNA is TGCAGTGCTAAGTGGGGGGGTGGGGGCGCCTTCTACGAGCAGTACTTC.

The rearrangement uses TRBV19 and TRBJ2-3; no reliable D call. CDR1 is LNHDA, CDR2 SQIVND, per germline (reference sequence). The CDR3 loop spans 13 amino acids. Trimming pared 3 bases from V and 7 bases from J, leaving 11 bases between. The CDR3 spells CASSIPGPYTQYF. For the CDR3, the DNA is TGTGCCAGTAGTATCCCGGGCCCATATACGCAGTATTTT.

The genes are TRBV20-1 and TRBJ2-7, with 11 positions matching TRBD2. The germline gives CDR1 DFQATT, CDR2 SNEGSKA (reference sequence). V lost 2 bases, J lost 4 bases, and 4 bases stayed unmatched. There are 14 residues in the CDR3. In DNA form, the CDR3 reads TGCAGTGCTAGATCGCCTAGCGGGGGGTACGAGCAGTACTTC. This translates into CSARSPSGGYEQYF.

The genes are TRBV20-1 and TRBJ2-1, with D perhaps matching TRBD1 or TRBD2 (6 bases each). V was clipped by 4 bases and J by 7 bases, with 17 bases between them. This CDR3 contains 14 residues. Germline values: CDR1 DFQATT, CDR2 SNEGSKA (reference sequence). The CDR3, as DNA: TGCAGTGCTACCTTAGGGGGACTCGAGAATGAGCAGTTCTTC. As protein: CSATLGGLENEQFF.

This clonotype was seen a few times. This sequence joins TRBV12-5 and TRBJ2-1; 9 bases are a match to TRBD2. CDR3 length: 17 residues. Germline V lookup: CDR1 LGHNT, CDR2 FRNRAP. The V and J ends lost 6 bases and 10 bases, in that order; junction bases with no gene match: 19. In DNA, the CDR3 is TGTGCTAGTGGAACTCAGTTAGCGGGAGCTTACTTCCGCGAGCAGTTCTTC. Translation gives CASGTQLAGAYFREQFF.

This clonotype came up a few times. The chain employs TRBV4-3 and TRBJ2-7; D uncertain. Germline V gene data show CDR1 as LGHNA and CDR2 as YSLEER. The CDR3 loop spans 15 amino acids. The V and J ends lost 0 bases and 0 bases respectively, with 9 bases between them. CDR3 residues: CASSQEGAPSYEQYF. In DNA form, the CDR3 reads TGCGCCAGCAGCCAAGAAGGAGCCCCCTCCTACGAGCAGTACTTC.

This rearrangement joins TRBV20-1 to TRBJ2-2, with 7 bases aligning to TRBD2. The CDR3 length is 16 residues. The germline V gene has CDR1 DFQATT and CDR2 SNEGSKA (reference sequence). V gave up 6 bases and J gave up 5 bases; unmatched junction bases: 15. This CDR3 reads CSAAPPGGLGTGELFF. The CDR3 nucleotides are TGCAGTGCCGCACCTCCGGGAGGCCTTGGAACCGGGGAGCTGTTTTTT.

The chain recombines TRBV7-9 with TRBJ1-1; D gene ambiguous. The V end lost 1 base, the J end lost 0 bases, and 6 bases lay between the germline ends. This CDR3 is built from 14 residues. Germline assignment: CDR1 SEHNR and CDR2 FQNEAQ (reference sequence). CDR3 sequence reads: CASSLVGMNTEAFF. The CDR3 DNA is TGTGCCAGCAGCTTAGTGGGCATGAACACTGAAGCTTTCTTT.

This clonotype was picked up a small number of times. The genes are TRBV10-2 and TRBJ1-1; D gene uncertain. In germline, CDR1 is WSHSY, CDR2 SAAADI. V lost 8 bases and J lost 7, with 8 bases in between. The CDR3 covers 10 residues. CDR3 nucleotides: TGCGCCAGCTTCTTGGGTGAAGCTTTCTTT. It specifies CASFLGEAFF.

This clonotype occurred a few times. The V gene is TRBV7-2, the J gene TRBJ2-3; the D is unclear. The CDR3 runs to 13 residues. V lost 1 base to trimming and J lost 4 bases, with 6 bases between them. Germline V gene sequence: CDR1 SGHTA, CDR2 FQGNSA. In DNA, the CDR3 is TGTGCCAGCAGCTTAGGTTATCCAGATACGCAGTATTTT. It translates to CASSLGYPDTQYF.

In this sample, this clonotype turned up a few times. V gene TRBV4-3 combines with J gene TRBJ2-1, with 8 nucleotides matching TRBD2. This CDR3 is built from 17 residues. From germline, CDR1 is LGHNA and CDR2 YSLEER. After removal of 3 bases from V and 9 bases from J, the junction contained 16 bases not matched to a gene. CDR3 sequence: CASSQDPGTSTRGEQFF. CDR3 DNA: TGCGCCAGCAGCCAGGACCCCGGGACTAGTACGAGGGGTGAGCAGTTCTTC.

J is TRBJ2-5 and V is TRBV5-1; tentative D call: TRBD1 (5 bases). Trimming removed 4 bases from V and 3 bases from J, with 10 bases in between. The germline V gene has CDR1 SGHRS and CDR2 YFSETQ. The CDR3 runs 13 residues. Here the CDR3 reads CASSPATEETQYF. CDR3 nucleotides: TGCGCCAGCAGCCCTGCGACAGAAGAGACCCAGTACTTC.

In its sample, this clonotype was seen a few times. V is TRBV3-1 and J is TRBJ1-3; the D is unclear. The CDR3 length is 11 residues. Germline V CDR1 and CDR2: LGHDT, YNNKEL (reference sequence). Trimming stripped 6 bases from V and 10 bases from J, with 10 bases between. In nucleotides, the CDR3 is TGTGCCAGCAGAAATGGTTGGACCATATATTTT. This gives the protein CASRNGWTIYF. The variable domain in full, with the rest retrieved from reference TRBV3-1 and TRBJ1-3, is DTAVSQTPKYLVTQMGNDKSIKCEQNLGHDTMYWYKQDSKKFLKIMFSYNNKELIINETVPNRFSPKSPDKAHLNLHINSLELGDSAVYFCASRNGWTIYFGEGSWLTVV.

The rearrangement uses TRBV6-1 and TRBJ1-2, with D unclear. V shed 6 bases and J shed 4 bases, with 12 bases lying between them. The CDR3 covers 13 residues. Germline CDR1 is MNHNS and CDR2 is SASEGT. The CDR3 region is CASRVLSGYGYTF. CDR3 in DNA: TGTGCCAGCAGAGTACTATCCGGCTATGGCTACACCTTC.

This clonotype has more than one count but fewer than ten. This chain connects TRBV5-1 to TRBJ2-2; maybe TRBD1 (7 bases). V was pared by 4 bases and J by 7 bases, with 14 bases between. The CDR3 is made up of 14 amino acids. CDR1 is SGHRS and CDR2 is YFSETQ in the germline V gene. The CDR3 sequence is CASSRGTDGGELFF. The CDR3 bases are TGCGCCAGCAGCCGCGGGACAGACGGCGGGGAGCTGTTTTTT.

This clonotype showed up many times. The V gene is TRBV7-9, the J gene TRBJ2-2, with D maybe TRBD2 (5 bases). The CDR3 loop spans 13 amino acids. CDR1 is SEHNR, CDR2 FQNEAQ, per germline (reference sequence). The V gene lost 11 bases and the J gene lost 5 bases, with 15 bases spanning the gap. The chain's CDR3 is CAPEGLMTGELFF. The DNA for the CDR3 is TGTGCCCCAGAGGGTTTGATGACCGGGGAGCTGTTTTTT.

The J gene is TRBJ2-4, the V gene TRBV5-6, with TRBD2 matching over 10 bases. The CDR3 contains 16 residues. V gave up 4 bases and J gave up 0 bases; unmatched junction bases: 4. Germline-derived CDR1 and CDR2 are SGHDT and YYEEEE. CDR3 in DNA: TGTGCCAGCAGCCTTCTAGCGGGAGTAGCCAAAAACATTCAGTACTTC. Amino acids: CASSLLAGVAKNIQYF.

The chain has TRBV6-1 and TRBJ2-7; 9 bases align to TRBD2. Germline V gives CDR1 MNHNS, CDR2 SASEGT. The CDR3 contains 18 residues. Trimming at V came to 2 bases and at J to 1 base, leaving 12 bases not matched to a gene. CDR3 nucleotides: TGTGCCAGCAGTGAAACACTAGCGGGCGGTAGTTTGTCCTACGAGCAGTACTTC. Its translation is CASSETLAGGSLSYEQYF.

The table lists this clonotype with a few counts. V usage is TRBV5-1 and J usage is TRBJ2-7, with 7 bases lining up with TRBD2. V shed 1 base and J 5 bases; nucleotides not matched to a gene: 6. There are 14 residues in the CDR3. The germline V gene has CDR1 SGHRS and CDR2 YFSETQ. The CDR3 nucleotides are TGCGCCAGCAGCTTGCAAATCGGGAGGAACGAGCAGTACTTC. This gives the protein CASSLQIGRNEQYF.

The rearrangement uses TRBV5-6 and TRBJ2-7; 9 nucleotides line up with TRBD2. The CDR3 spans 15 residues. V dropped 5 bases and J dropped 2; count of bases not matched to a gene: 8. Germline V gene data show CDR1 as SGHDT and CDR2 as YYEEEE. CDR3 region: CASRSSSGITYEQYF. The CDR3 DNA is TGTGCCAGCAGATCCTCTAGCGGGATTACCTACGAGCAGTACTTC. The complete variable domain, with remaining parts taken from reference TRBV5-6 and TRBJ2-7, reads DAGVTQSPTHLIKTRGQQVTLRCSPKSGHDTVSWYQQALGQGPQFIFQYYEEEERQRGNFPDRFSGHQFPNYSSELNVNALLLGDSALYLCASRSSSGITYEQYFGPGTRLTVT.

V is TRBV6-5 and J is TRBJ2-1; 7 nucleotides line up with TRBD1. The CDR3 runs 16 residues. Germline lookup yields CDR1 MNHEY and CDR2 SVGAGI. V was pared by 4 bases and J by 5 bases, with 11 bases of the junction left unmatched. The CDR3 DNA reads as TGTGCCAGCAGTTTCAGACAGGGAGTCCTGAACAATGAGCAGTTCTTC. It codes for CASSFRQGVLNNEQFF.